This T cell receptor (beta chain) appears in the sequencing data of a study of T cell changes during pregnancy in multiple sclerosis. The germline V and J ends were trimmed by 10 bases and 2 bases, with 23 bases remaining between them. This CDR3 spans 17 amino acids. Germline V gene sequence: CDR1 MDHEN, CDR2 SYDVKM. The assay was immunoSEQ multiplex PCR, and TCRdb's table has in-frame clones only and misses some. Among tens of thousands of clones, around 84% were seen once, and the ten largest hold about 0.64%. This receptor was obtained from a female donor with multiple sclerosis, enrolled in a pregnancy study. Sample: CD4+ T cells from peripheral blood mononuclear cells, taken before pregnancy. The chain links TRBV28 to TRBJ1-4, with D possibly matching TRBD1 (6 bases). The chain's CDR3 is CATSAPQGMMTNEKLFF. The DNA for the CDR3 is TGTGCCACGTCGGCTCCCCAGGGGATGATGACTAATGAAAAACTGTTTTTT.